The 31 T cell receptor beta chains listed next were all sequenced from one sample in a study of blood T cell repertoires in COVID-19. The data were produced by immunoSEQ multiplex PCR, yet TCRdb's version contains in-frame clones alone and is incomplete. The sample lists around 100,000 clones, 75% to 90% occurring once. The specimen sequenced was peripheral blood. The receptors derive from a human donor in a cohort sampled during active COVID-19.

The chain joins TRBV11-3 to TRBJ2-1; 7 bases are a match to TRBD1. The CDR3 runs to 15 residues. CDR1 is SGHNT, CDR2 YENEEA, per germline. With V trimmed by 5 bases and J by 8 bases, 12 bases remained unmatched. The CDR3 region has the DNA TGTGCCAGCAGCCGCCGACAGGGTGATATCGATGAGCAGTTCTTC. Protein: CASSRRQGDIDEQFF.

The chain links TRBV9 to TRBJ1-2; no definite D call. The CDR3 covers 12 residues. Trimming took 2 bases from V and 8 from J, leaving 10 bases between them. CDR1 SGDLS and CDR2 YYNGEE come from the germline V gene. In nucleotides, the CDR3 is TGTGCCAGCAGCGTCACGGGCGGGGGCTACACCTTC. Protein product: CASSVTGGGYTF.

The gene calls are TRBV28 and TRBJ1-1, with D possibly being TRBD1 (6 bases). Trimming pared 4 bases from V and 4 bases from J, leaving 10 bases between. Germline V lookup: CDR1 MDHEN, CDR2 SYDVKM. The CDR3 sequence is 13 residues long. Here the CDR3 reads CASSSYRVTEAFF. For the CDR3, the DNA is TGTGCCAGCAGTTCCTACAGGGTCACTGAAGCTTTCTTT.

The rearrangement links TRBV4-1 to TRBJ2-4; D is possibly TRBD2 (5 bases). The CDR3 sequence is 17 residues long. Per the germline V gene, CDR1 is MGHRA and CDR2 is YSYEKL. V was pared by 0 bases and J by 3 bases, with 15 bases between. The DNA for the CDR3 is TGCGCCAGCAGCCAAGAGGGGAGCGGACTTGGCAAAAACATTCAGTACTTC. This translates into CASSQEGSGLGKNIQYF.

The genes are TRBV11-2 and TRBJ1-1; D call uncertain. V gave up 1 base and J gave up 0 bases, with 9 bases separating them. CDR3 length: 15 amino acids. Germline V gives CDR1 SGHAT, CDR2 FQNNGV. In DNA, the CDR3 is TGTGCCAGCAGCTTAGGTTTGCTAATGAACACTGAAGCTTTCTTT. It codes for CASSLGLLMNTEAFF. The variable domain in full, completed from reference TRBV11-2 and TRBJ1-1, reads EAGVAQSPRYKIIEKRQSVAFWCNPISGHATLYWYQQILGQGPKLLIQFQNNGVVDDSQLPKDRFSAERLKGVDSTLKIQPAKLEDSAVYLCASSLGLLMNTEAFFGQGTRLTVV.

The chain has TRBV28 and TRBJ2-3; 13 bases match TRBD2. The germline V gene encodes CDR1 MDHEN and CDR2 SYDVKM. V shed 4 bases and J 4 bases; nucleotides not matched to a gene: 8. The CDR3 is made up of 17 amino acids. The CDR3 region has the DNA TGTGCCAGCAGTTCCCCCCGGACTAGCGGGGGACCAGATACGCAGTATTTT. Encoded protein: CASSSPRTSGGPDTQYF.

The V gene is TRBV7-8, the J gene TRBJ2-7; 10 bases align to TRBD1. V gave up 5 bases and J gave up 5 bases; unmatched junction bases: 3. The CDR3 has 13 residues. Germline CDR1 reads SGHVS; CDR2 reads FQNEAQ. The CDR3, as DNA: TGTGCCAGCAGCAAGACAGGGGGCCACGAGCAGTACTTC. This gives the protein CASSKTGGHEQYF.

The chain carries TRBV7-3 and TRBJ2-3; weak D call: TRBD2 (7 bases). The CDR3 is 16 residues long. Germline CDR1 and CDR2: SGHTA and FQGTGA. Trimming stripped 5 bases from V and 6 bases from J, with 21 bases between. CDR3 DNA sequence: TGTGCCAGCAGCCCCTCTGTTCGGGGGCGGGGGGATACGCAGTATTTT. This codes for CASSPSVRGRGDTQYF.

The genes are TRBV5-4 and TRBJ1-3; D is perhaps TRBD1 (6 bases). There are 17 residues in the CDR3. Trimming pared 4 bases from V and 3 bases from J, leaving 20 bases between. Germline assignment: CDR1 SGHNT and CDR2 YYREEE (reference sequence). CDR3 nucleotide sequence: TGTGCCAGCAGCCTACCCGGCGGGGGCAGAATTGGAAACACCATATATTTT. Translation gives CASSLPGGGRIGNTIYF. Using reference TRBV5-4 and TRBJ1-3 for the parts outside the CDR3, the full variable domain is ETGVTQSPTHLIKTRGQQVTLRCSSQSGHNTVSWYQQALGQGPQFIFQYYREEENGRGNFPPRFSGLQFPNYSSELNVNALELDDSALYLCASSLPGGGRIGNTIYFGEGSWLTVV.

The chain recombines TRBV5-6 with TRBJ1-5; D is undetermined. V dropped 4 bases and J dropped 2 bases, with 16 bases sitting between them. The germline V gene encodes CDR1 SGHDT and CDR2 YYEEEE. The CDR3 has 16 residues. CDR3 loop: CASSPSHGIGNQPQHF. The CDR3, as DNA: TGTGCCAGCAGCCCGTCTCACGGGATAGGCAATCAGCCCCAGCATTTT.

The chain has TRBV2 and TRBJ1-2, with D unresolved. V was shortened by 6 bases and J by 5 bases, with 13 bases between the two germline ends. This CDR3 is built from 13 residues. CDR1 and CDR2 from the germline V gene are SNHLY and FYNNEI. CDR3 sequence (DNA): TGTGCCAGCAGAGGAAGAACTAGTTATGGCTACACCTTC. Protein: CASRGRTSYGYTF.

The chain uses TRBV18 and TRBJ2-6; maybe TRBD1 (6 bases). Trimming took off 2 bases at V and 0 bases at J, with 11 bases between the two ends. CDR1 KGHSH and CDR2 LQKENI come from the germline V gene. This CDR3 comprises 17 residues. DNA of the CDR3: TGTGCCAGCTCACCAGAGGGGGTTGACTCTGGGGCCAACGTCCTGACTTTC. Translation: CASSPEGVDSGANVLTF. Supplemented by reference TRBV18 and TRBJ2-6, the full variable domain reads NAGVMQNPRHLVRRRGQEARLRCSPMKGHSHVYWYRQLPEEGLKFMVYLQKENIIDESGMPKERFSAEFPKEGPSILRIQQVVRGDSAAYFCASSPEGVDSGANVLTFGAGSRLTVL.

The chain uses TRBV5-4 and TRBJ2-3; the match to TRBD2 covers 8 bases. Germline loops: CDR1 SGHNT, CDR2 YYREEE (reference sequence). The CDR3 length is 18 residues. Germline trimming cut 3 bases from V and 4 bases from J; bases unmatched to any gene: 16. The CDR3 reads CASSWGSGEPFWADTQYF. CDR3 DNA: TGTGCCAGCAGCTGGGGTAGCGGGGAGCCTTTTTGGGCAGATACGCAGTATTTT.

The V and J genes are TRBV5-5 and TRBJ2-7; a possible D gene is TRBD2 (7 bases). The CDR3 sequence is 13 residues long. With 4 bases removed from V and 4 bases from J, the gap between germline ends came to 12 bases. Germline V CDR1 and CDR2: SGHKS, YYEKEE (reference sequence). The CDR3 bases are TGTGCCAGCAGCCCGGGGGGCCTATACGAGCAGTACTTC. Translated: CASSPGGLYEQYF.

The chain joins TRBV9 to TRBJ1-1, with no clear D. CDR1 is SGDLS, CDR2 YYNGEE, per germline. The CDR3 runs 14 residues. V was clipped by 3 bases and J by 0 bases, with 9 bases between them. The chain's CDR3 is CASSAGNMNTEAFF. The CDR3 DNA sequence: TGTGCCAGCAGCGCGGGGAATATGAACACTGAAGCTTTCTTT.

In its sample, this clone was seen once. The chain couples TRBV5-5 to TRBJ1-2; a possible D gene is TRBD1 (5 bases). V was clipped by 0 bases and J by 5 bases, with 20 bases between them. Germline CDR1 SGHKS, CDR2 YYEKEE (reference sequence). The CDR3 contains 17 residues. The CDR3 nucleotides are TGTGCCAGCAGCTTGGGAGGTCAAGGAGGGGCGCGTTATGGCTACACCTTC. Encoded protein: CASSLGGQGGARYGYTF.

Comments on this clone: An end of the junction does not agree with germline; a read error may underlie this. The rearrangement links TRBV2 to TRBJ1-2, with 7 bases aligning to TRBD1. Germline V gives CDR1 SNHLY, CDR2 FYNNEI. CDR3 length equals 15 residues. The CDR3, as DNA: TGTGCTAGCACGGGACAGCAAATGGCCCCCTATGGCTACACCTTC. Residues: CASTGQQMAPYGYTF.

The chain recombines TRBV3-1 (or the pseudogene TRBV3-2) with TRBJ1-2; the match to TRBD1 covers 9 bases. This CDR3 is 14 amino acids long. V dropped 4 bases and J dropped 6; count of bases not matched to a gene: 6. Per germline, CDR1 LGHDT and CDR2 YNNKEL (reference sequence). In DNA form, the CDR3 reads TGTGCCAGCAGCCGGCGGGGGACAGGGAATGGCTACACCTTC. This encodes CASSRRGTGNGYTF.

V is TRBV2 and J is TRBJ1-5; D remains ambiguous. CDR3 size: 16 residues. Trimming cost V 7 bases and J 2 bases, with 18 bases left between them. The germline CDR1 and CDR2 sequences are SNHLY and FYNNEI. DNA of the CDR3: TGTGCCAGCACTTTGGGCCTTCAGTCAGGCAATCAGCCCCAGCATTTT. Translating gives CASTLGLQSGNQPQHF.

The chain links TRBV9 to TRBJ2-3; the D gene is possibly TRBD2 (5 bases). Germline V gives CDR1 SGDLS, CDR2 YYNGEE. Trimming took off 3 bases at V and 3 bases at J, with 8 bases between the two ends. CDR3 length: 13 amino acids. The chain's CDR3 is CASSEVATDTQYF. DNA of the CDR3: TGTGCCAGCAGCGAAGTAGCGACAGATACGCAGTATTTT.

V is TRBV11-3 and J is TRBJ2-1; TRBD2 matches 11 bases. The length of the CDR3 is 15 residues. Germline assignment: CDR1 SGHNT and CDR2 YENEEA. Losses at the gene ends were 2 bases for V and 9 bases for J; bases not matched to a gene: 6. The CDR3 loop is CASSLLAGGLSEQFF. The CDR3 nucleotides are TGTGCCAGCAGCTTACTAGCGGGGGGTTTAAGTGAGCAGTTCTTC.

This chain connects TRBV7-8 to TRBJ2-1; D may be TRBD2 (6 bases). Germline lookup yields CDR1 SGHVS and CDR2 FQNEAQ. With 1 base removed from V and 8 bases from J, the gap between germline ends came to 18 bases. The CDR3 runs to 16 residues. CDR3 DNA: TGTGCCAGCAGCTTAGTTAGGGGAGGAGCTCGCGATGAGCAGTTCTTC. Protein sequence: CASSLVRGGARDEQFF.

The chain combines TRBV5-4 with TRBJ2-7; D call uncertain. The ends were cut back, 0 bases at V and 1 base at J, with 5 bases in the middle. The CDR3 sequence is 13 residues long. Looked up from germline, CDR1 is SGHNT and CDR2 is YYREEE (reference sequence). CDR3 protein: CASSLAGSYEQYF. CDR3 DNA sequence: TGTGCCAGCAGCTTGGCCGGTTCCTACGAGCAGTACTTC.

The chain is built from TRBV24-1 and TRBJ2-5, with 7 bases identical to TRBD1. The CDR3 length is 14 residues. After removal of 5 bases from V and 4 bases from J, the junction contained 6 bases not matched to a gene. Germline V gene sequence: CDR1 KGHDR, CDR2 SFDVKD. CDR3 loop: CATSGGNRGETQYF. The CDR3 DNA reads TGTGCCACCAGTGGGGGAAACAGGGGAGAGACCCAGTACTTC.

V and J are TRBV5-1 and TRBJ2-3; perhaps TRBD2 as D (5 bases). The CDR3 has 16 amino acids. Trimming left V 0 bases short and J 0 bases short, with 11 bases between. Germline assignment: CDR1 SGHRS and CDR2 YFSETQ. CDR3 in amino acids: CASSLGGGLSTDTQYF. CDR3 nucleotide sequence: TGCGCCAGCAGCTTGGGAGGAGGACTCAGCACAGATACGCAGTATTTT.

The rearrangement links TRBV7-9 to TRBJ1-6; D remains unclear. This CDR3 has 11 residues. CDR1 is SEHNR, CDR2 FQNEAQ, per germline (reference sequence). V lost 5 bases and J 13 bases, leaving 9 bases between the germline ends. CDR3 nucleotide sequence: TGTGCCAGCAGCCCCGGTTGGCCCCTCCACTTT. This gives the protein CASSPGWPLHF.

This chain uses TRBV10-3 with TRBJ2-2; tentatively, D is TRBD2 (7 bases). V was shortened by 6 bases and J by 0 bases, with 23 bases between the two germline ends. Germline V gene data show CDR1 as ENHRY and CDR2 as SYGVKD. The length of the CDR3 is 19 residues. CDR3 DNA: TGTGCCATCAGCGAACCTGTGTCCGGGGGGCTCACGAACACCGGGGAGCTGTTTTTT. Protein product: CAISEPVSGGLTNTGELFF.

This sequence joins TRBV29-1 and TRBJ2-6; D uncertain. Between the trimmed V and J ends, which lost 3 bases and 2 bases, there was a span of 14 bases. CDR3 length: 16 amino acids. The V gene's germline CDR1 is SQVTM and CDR2 ANQGSEA. The CDR3 reads CSVDSQDWAGANVLTF. CDR3 in DNA: TGCAGCGTTGATTCCCAGGATTGGGCTGGGGCCAACGTCCTGACTTTC.

The chain recombines TRBV5-1 with TRBJ2-7, with a tentative D call TRBD2 (6 bases). The CDR3 has 13 residues. CDR1 is SGHRS, CDR2 YFSETQ, per germline. V shed 1 base and J shed 11 bases, with 16 bases lying between them. CDR3 sequence (DNA): TGCGCCAGCAGCTTGAGGGAGTCGGGGGAGGAGTACTTC. Protein sequence: CASSLRESGEEYF.

The rearrangement uses TRBV7-9 and TRBJ1-1, with a tentative D call TRBD1 (6 bases). V shed 4 bases and J shed 1 base, with 10 bases lying between them. The germline CDR1 and CDR2 sequences are SEHNR and FQNEAQ (reference sequence). This CDR3 is 14 amino acids long. The CDR3 DNA reads as TGTGCCAGCAGCTACGGGACACAGAACACTGAAGCTTTCTTT. Translation gives CASSYGTQNTEAFF.

The chain is built from TRBV5-4 and TRBJ1-1; D unresolved. V was cut by 2 bases and J by 1 base, with 9 bases left in between. This CDR3 comprises 14 residues. The germline V gene encodes CDR1 SGHNT and CDR2 YYREEE (reference sequence). This CDR3 is CASSFGGRNTEAFF. The CDR3 region has the DNA TGTGCCAGCAGCTTTGGAGGCCGGAACACTGAAGCTTTCTTT.